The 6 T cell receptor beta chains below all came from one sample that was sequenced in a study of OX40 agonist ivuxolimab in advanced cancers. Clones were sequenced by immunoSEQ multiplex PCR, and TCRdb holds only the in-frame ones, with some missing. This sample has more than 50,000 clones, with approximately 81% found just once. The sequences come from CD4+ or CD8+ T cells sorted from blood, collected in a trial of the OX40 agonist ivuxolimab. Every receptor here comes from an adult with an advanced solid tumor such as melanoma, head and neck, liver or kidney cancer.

CDR3 residues: CASSRGGLQETQYF. CDR3 nucleotides: TGTGCCAGCAGCCGTGGGGGGTTACAAGAGACCCAGTACTTC. The chain joins TRBV9 to TRBJ2-5; TRBD2 might be the D (6 bases). Germline V gene sequence: CDR1 SGDLS, CDR2 YYNGEE. This CDR3 has 14 amino acids. The V end lost 4 bases, the J end lost 2 bases, and 12 bases lay between the germline ends.

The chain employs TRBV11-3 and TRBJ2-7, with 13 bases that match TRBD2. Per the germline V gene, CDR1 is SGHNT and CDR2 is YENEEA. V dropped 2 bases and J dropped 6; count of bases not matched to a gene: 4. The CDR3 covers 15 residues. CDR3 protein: CASSLRGLAGVEQYF. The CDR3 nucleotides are TGTGCCAGCAGCTTAAGAGGACTAGCGGGGGTCGAGCAGTACTTC.

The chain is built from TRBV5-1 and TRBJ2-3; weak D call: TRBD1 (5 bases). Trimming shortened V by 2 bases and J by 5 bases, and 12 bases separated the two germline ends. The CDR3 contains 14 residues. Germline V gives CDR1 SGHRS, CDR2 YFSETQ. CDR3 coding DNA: TGCGCCAGCAGCTTTTCAGGGTTAAAAGATACGCAGTATTTT. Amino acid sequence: CASSFSGLKDTQYF.

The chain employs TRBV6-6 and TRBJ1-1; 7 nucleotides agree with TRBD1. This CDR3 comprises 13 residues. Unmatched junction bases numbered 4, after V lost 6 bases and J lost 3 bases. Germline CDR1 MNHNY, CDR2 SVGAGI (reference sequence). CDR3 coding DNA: TGTGCCAGCAGCCCCCAGGGGGACACTGAAGCTTTCTTT. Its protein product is CASSPQGDTEAFF.

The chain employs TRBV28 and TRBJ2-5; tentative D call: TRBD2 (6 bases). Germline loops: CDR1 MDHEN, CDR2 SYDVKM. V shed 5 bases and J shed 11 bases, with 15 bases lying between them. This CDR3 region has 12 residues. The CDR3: CASSPGAREQYF. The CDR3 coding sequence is TGTGCCAGCAGTCCTGGGGCCCGGGAGCAGTACTTC. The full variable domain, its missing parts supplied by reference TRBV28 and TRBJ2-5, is DVKVTQSSRYLVKRTGEKVFLECVQDMDHENMFWYRQDPGLGLRLIYFSYDVKMKEKGDIPEGYSVSREKKERFSLILESASTNQTSMYLCASSPGAREQYFGPGTRLLVL.

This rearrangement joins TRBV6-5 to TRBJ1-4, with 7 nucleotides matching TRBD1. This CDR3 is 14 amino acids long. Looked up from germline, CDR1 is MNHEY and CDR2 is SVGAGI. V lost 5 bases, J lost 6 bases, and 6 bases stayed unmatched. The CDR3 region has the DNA TGTGCCAGCAGTCGACAGGGTGGTCATGAAAAACTGTTTTTT. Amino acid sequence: CASSRQGGHEKLFF.